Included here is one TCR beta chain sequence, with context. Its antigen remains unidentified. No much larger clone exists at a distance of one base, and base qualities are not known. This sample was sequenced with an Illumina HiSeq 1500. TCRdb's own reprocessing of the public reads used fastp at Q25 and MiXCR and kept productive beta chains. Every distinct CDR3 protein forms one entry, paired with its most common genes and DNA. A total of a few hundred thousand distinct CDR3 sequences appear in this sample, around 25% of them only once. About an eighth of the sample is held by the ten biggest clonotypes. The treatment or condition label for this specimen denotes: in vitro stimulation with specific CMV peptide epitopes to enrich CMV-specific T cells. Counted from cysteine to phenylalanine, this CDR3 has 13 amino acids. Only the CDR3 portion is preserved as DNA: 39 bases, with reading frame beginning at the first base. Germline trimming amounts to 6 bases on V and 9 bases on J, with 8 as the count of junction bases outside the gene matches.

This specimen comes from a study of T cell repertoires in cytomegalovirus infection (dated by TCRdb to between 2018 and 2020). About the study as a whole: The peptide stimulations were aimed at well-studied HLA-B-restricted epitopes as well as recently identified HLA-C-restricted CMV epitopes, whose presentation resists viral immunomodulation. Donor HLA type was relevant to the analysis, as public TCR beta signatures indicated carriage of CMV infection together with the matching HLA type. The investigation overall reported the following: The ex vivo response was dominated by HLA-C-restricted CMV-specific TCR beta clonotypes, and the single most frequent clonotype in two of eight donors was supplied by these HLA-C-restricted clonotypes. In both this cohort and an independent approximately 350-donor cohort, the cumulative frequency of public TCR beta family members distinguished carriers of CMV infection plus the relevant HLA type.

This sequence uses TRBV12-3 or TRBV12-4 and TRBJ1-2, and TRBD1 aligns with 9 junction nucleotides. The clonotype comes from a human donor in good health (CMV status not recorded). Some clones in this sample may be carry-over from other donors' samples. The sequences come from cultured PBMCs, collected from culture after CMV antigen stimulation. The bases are TGTGCCAGCAGCCCCGACAGGGGGATTAGCTACACCTTC. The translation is CASSPDRGISYTF.